The rows below give T cell receptor beta chains drawn from one sample of a study of T-cell reconstitution after alpha-beta-depleted transplantation in children. Each CDR3 protein is one row after TCRdb ran MiXCR on the PCR reads. The sample records about 220,000 distinct CDR3 sequences, 17% being singletons. The source material was PBMCs, mostly from graft donor cells, sampled 360 days after TCRalphabeta/CD19-depleted stem cell transplant. These receptors were obtained from a male patient between 2 and 10 years old who had a stem cell transplant for acute lymphoblastic leukemia, so the T cells may come from the graft donor. Both conserved end residues are part of each CDR3. Fields, in order: D gene, clone size, J gene, V gene, CDR3 DNA, CDR3 protein. A D gene is named only where the DNA matches it firmly. Expanded clones get a size class; other rows say once, few or many, or leave the size out.

D gene: -; clone size: -; J gene: TRBJ1-1; V gene: TRBV5-1; CDR3 DNA: TGCGCCAGCAGCCTAAGCGACAGCCTCATGAACACTGAAGCTTTCTTT; CDR3 protein: CASSLSDSLMNTEAFF
D gene: -; clone size: -; J gene: TRBJ1-1; V gene: TRBV19; CDR3 DNA: TGTGCCAGTACCGGTTTTGGGGGGATCCCTGAAGCTTTCTTT; CDR3 protein: CASTGFGGIPEAFF
D gene: TRBD1; clone size: few; J gene: TRBJ2-3; V gene: TRBV4-3; CDR3 DNA: TGCGCCAGCAGCCAAGACACCGGGACAGGGGAGTTTGATACGCAGTATTTT; CDR3 protein: CASSQDTGTGEFDTQYF
D gene: -; clone size: -; J gene: TRBJ2-1; V gene: TRBV7-3; CDR3 DNA: TGTGCCAGCAGCCCGCGAGCCAGGAATGAGCAGTTCTTC; CDR3 protein: CASSPRARNEQFF
D gene: TRBD1; clone size: -; J gene: TRBJ1-2; V gene: TRBV12-3/TRBV12-4; CDR3 DNA: TGTGCCAGCAGTTCCAGGGGGCGCGGTGGCTACACCTTC; CDR3 protein: CASSSRGRGGYTF
D gene: -; clone size: few; J gene: TRBJ2-1; V gene: TRBV2; CDR3 DNA: TGTGCCAGCATGGGGGGAGCAGGGGCAAATGAGCAGTTCTTC; CDR3 protein: CASMGGAGANEQFF
D gene: TRBD2; clone size: few; J gene: TRBJ2-5; V gene: TRBV28; CDR3 DNA: TGTGCCAGCAGGCTAACTCCGGGACTAGCCCCGGGAGAGACCCAGTACTTC; CDR3 protein: CASRLTPGLAPGETQYF
D gene: TRBD2; clone size: -; J gene: TRBJ2-5; V gene: TRBV4-2; CDR3 DNA: TGTGCCAGCAGCCAACGACTAGCGGGAGGGGCCCGAGAGACCCAGTACTTC; CDR3 protein: CASSQRLAGGARETQYF
D gene: TRBD2; clone size: -; J gene: TRBJ2-3; V gene: TRBV9; CDR3 DNA: TGTGCCAGCGTCCCCGGGACTACTAGCACAGATACGCAGTATTTT; CDR3 protein: CASVPGTTSTDTQYF
D gene: -; clone size: -; J gene: TRBJ2-6; V gene: TRBV27; CDR3 DNA: TGTGCCAGCAGTTTAGGGTGGGCAGGGGTAAGGACGGCCGGGGCCAACGTCCTGACTTTC; CDR3 protein: CASSLGWAGVRTAGANVLTF
D gene: -; clone size: many; J gene: TRBJ1-1; V gene: TRBV5-1; CDR3 DNA: TGCGCCAGCAGCTTATTACATTTGGACACTGAAGCTTTCTTT; CDR3 protein: CASSLLHLDTEAFF
D gene: -; clone size: -; J gene: TRBJ1-1; V gene: TRBV10-2; CDR3 DNA: TGCGCCAGCAGTGAGGGATGGGAGTTGGGCACTGAAGCTTTCTTT; CDR3 protein: CASSEGWELGTEAFF